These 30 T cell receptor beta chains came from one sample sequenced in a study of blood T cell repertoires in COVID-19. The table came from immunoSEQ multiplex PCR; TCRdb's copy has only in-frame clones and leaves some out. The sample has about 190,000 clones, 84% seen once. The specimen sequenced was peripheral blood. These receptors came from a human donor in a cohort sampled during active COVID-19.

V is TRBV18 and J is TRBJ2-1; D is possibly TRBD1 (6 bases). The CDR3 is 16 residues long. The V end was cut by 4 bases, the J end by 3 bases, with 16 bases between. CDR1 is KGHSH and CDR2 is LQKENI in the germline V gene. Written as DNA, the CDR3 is TGTGCCAGCTCACGGAGCAGGGGACAATACTACAATGAGCAGTTCTTC. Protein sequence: CASSRSRGQYYNEQFF.

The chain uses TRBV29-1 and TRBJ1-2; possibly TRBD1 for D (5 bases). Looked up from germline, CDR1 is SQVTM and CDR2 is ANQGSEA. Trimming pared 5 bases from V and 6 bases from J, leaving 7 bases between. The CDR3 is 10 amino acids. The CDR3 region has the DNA TGCAGCGTTCTACAGGATGGCTACACCTTC. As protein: CSVLQDGYTF.

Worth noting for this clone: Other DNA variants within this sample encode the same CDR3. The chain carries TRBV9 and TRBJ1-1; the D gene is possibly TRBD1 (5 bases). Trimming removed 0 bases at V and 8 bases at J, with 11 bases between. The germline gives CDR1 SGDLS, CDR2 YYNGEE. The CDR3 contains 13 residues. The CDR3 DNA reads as TGTGCCAGCAGCGTAGGGGTTCAGGGAGAAGCTTTCTTT. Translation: CASSVGVQGEAFF.

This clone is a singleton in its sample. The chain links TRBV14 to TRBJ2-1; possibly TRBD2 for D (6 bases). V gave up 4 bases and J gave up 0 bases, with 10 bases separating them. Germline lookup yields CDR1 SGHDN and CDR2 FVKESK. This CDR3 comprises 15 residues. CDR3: CASSLRRGSYNEQFF. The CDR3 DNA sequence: TGTGCCAGCAGCCTCCGGAGGGGCTCCTACAATGAGCAGTTCTTC.

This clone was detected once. This CDR3 is CAFQTYSNQPQHF. The CDR3 DNA is TGTGCCTTTCAGACTTATAGCAATCAGCCCCAGCATTTT. This sequence joins TRBV30 and TRBJ1-5, with D unclear. Germline values: CDR1 GTSNPN, CDR2 SVGIG (reference sequence). V was cut by 7 bases and J by 0 bases, with 10 bases left in between. CDR3 length: 13 residues. The full variable domain, its missing parts supplied by reference TRBV30 and TRBJ1-5, is SQTIHQWPATLVQPVGSPLSLECTVEGTSNPNLYWYRQAAGRGLQLLFYSVGIGQISSEVPQNLSASRPQDRQFILSSKKLLLSDSGFYLCAFQTYSNQPQHFGDGTRLSIL.

CDR3 bases: TGCGCCAGCAGCTTGGGAGGGACTAGCTCCTACGAGCAGTACGTC. Its translation is CASSLGGTSSYEQYV. J is TRBJ2-7 and V is TRBV5-1, with TRBD2 matching 8 bases. CDR3 length: 15 residues. CDR1 SGHRS and CDR2 YFSETQ come from the germline V gene. Trimming at V came to 0 bases and at J to 0 bases, leaving 2 bases not matched to a gene.

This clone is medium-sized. The DNA for the CDR3 is TGTGCCACCAGTGAAACAGGGGCCGGCTACACCTTC. Translated, it gives CATSETGAGYTF. The chain employs TRBV24-1 and TRBJ1-2, with TRBD1 matching 7 bases. V dropped 4 bases and J dropped 8; count of bases not matched to a gene: 3. CDR3 size: 12 residues. Germline loops: CDR1 KGHDR, CDR2 SFDVKD.

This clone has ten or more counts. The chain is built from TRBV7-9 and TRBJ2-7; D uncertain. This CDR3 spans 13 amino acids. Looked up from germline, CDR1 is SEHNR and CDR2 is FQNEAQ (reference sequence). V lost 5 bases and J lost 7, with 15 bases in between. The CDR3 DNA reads TGTGCCAGCAGCCCCCCTCGTATCGTAGAGCAGTACTTC. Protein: CASSPPRIVEQYF.

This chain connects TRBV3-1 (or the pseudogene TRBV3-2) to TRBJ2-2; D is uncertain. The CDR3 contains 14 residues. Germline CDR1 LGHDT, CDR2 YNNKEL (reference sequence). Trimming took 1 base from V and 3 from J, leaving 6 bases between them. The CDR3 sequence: CASSQVPDTGELFF. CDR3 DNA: TGTGCCAGCAGCCAAGTCCCCGACACCGGGGAGCTGTTTTTT.

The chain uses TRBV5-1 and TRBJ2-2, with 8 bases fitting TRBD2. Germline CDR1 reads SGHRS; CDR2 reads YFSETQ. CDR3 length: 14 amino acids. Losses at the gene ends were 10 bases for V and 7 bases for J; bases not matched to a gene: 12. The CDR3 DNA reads TGCGCCTCTCGGACTAGCTGGGTTGGCGGGGAGCTGTTTTTT. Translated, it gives CASRTSWVGGELFF.

CDR3 nucleotide sequence: TGCGCCAGCAGCCTTCCAGTGAACACCGGGGAGCTGTTTTTT. This sequence encodes CASSLPVNTGELFF. The gene calls are TRBV5-1 and TRBJ2-2; D not resolved. This CDR3 has 14 amino acids. The V gene's germline CDR1 is SGHRS and CDR2 YFSETQ. The ends were cut back, 4 bases at V and 1 base at J, with 8 bases in the middle.

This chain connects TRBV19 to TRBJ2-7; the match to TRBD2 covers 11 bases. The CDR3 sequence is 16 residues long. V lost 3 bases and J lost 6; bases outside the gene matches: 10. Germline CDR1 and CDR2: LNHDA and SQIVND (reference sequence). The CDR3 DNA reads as TGTGCCAGTAGTATTTATGTAGCGGGAGGGACGTCCGAGCAGTACTTC. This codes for CASSIYVAGGTSEQYF.

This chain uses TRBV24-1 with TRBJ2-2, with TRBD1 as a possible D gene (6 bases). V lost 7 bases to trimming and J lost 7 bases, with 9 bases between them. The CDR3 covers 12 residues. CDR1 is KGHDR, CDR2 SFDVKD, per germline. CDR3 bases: TGTGCCACCAGACAGGGATTCGGGGAGCTGTTTTTT. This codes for CATRQGFGELFF.

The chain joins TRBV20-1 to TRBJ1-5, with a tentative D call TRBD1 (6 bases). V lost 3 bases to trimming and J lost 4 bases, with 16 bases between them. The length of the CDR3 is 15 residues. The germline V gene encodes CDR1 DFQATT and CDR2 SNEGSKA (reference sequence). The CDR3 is CSASQLDRLNQPQHF. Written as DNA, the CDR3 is TGCAGTGCTAGTCAGTTGGACAGACTTAATCAGCCCCAGCATTTT.

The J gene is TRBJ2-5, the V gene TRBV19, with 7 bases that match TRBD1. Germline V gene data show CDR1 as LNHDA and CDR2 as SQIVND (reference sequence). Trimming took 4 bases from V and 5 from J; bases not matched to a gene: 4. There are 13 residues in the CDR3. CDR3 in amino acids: CASSNRGVETQYF. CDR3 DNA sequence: TGTGCCAGTAGTAACAGGGGAGTGGAGACCCAGTACTTC.

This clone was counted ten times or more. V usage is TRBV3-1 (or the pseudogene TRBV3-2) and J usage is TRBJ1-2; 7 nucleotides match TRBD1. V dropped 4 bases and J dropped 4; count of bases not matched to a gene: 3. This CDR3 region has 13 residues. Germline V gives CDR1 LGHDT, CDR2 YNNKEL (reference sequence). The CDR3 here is CASSPGTVYGYTF. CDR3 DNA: TGTGCCAGCAGCCCCGGGACAGTCTATGGCTACACCTTC.

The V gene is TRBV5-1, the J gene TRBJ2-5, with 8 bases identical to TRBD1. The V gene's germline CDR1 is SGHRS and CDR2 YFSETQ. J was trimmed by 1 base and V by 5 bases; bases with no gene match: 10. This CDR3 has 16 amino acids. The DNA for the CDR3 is TGCGCCAGCAGATGGAGGACAGGGAGGTTCCAAGAGACCCAGTACTTC. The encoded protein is CASRWRTGRFQETQYF.

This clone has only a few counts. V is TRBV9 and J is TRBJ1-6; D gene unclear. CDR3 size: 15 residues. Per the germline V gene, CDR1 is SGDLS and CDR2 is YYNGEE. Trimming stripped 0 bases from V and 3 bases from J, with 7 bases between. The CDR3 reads CASSVGTHYNSPLHF. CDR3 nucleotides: TGTGCCAGCAGCGTAGGAACACACTATAATTCACCCCTCCACTTT.

CDR3 amino acids: CASALDRGDDEQYV. CDR3 sequence (DNA): TGCGCCAGCGCCCTCGACAGGGGAGACGACGAGCAGTACGTC. The gene calls are TRBV5-1 and TRBJ2-7; 8 nucleotides line up with TRBD1. The CDR3 covers 14 residues. With 7 bases clipped from V and 5 bases from J, the junction kept 11 bases outside the gene matches. The germline gives CDR1 SGHRS, CDR2 YFSETQ.

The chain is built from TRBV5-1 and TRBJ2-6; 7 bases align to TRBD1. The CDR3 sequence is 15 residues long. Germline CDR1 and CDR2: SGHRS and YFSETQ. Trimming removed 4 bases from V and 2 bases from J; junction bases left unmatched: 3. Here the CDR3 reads CASSEGTAGANVLTF. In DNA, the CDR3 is TGCGCCAGCAGCGAAGGGACAGCTGGGGCCAACGTCCTGACTTTC.

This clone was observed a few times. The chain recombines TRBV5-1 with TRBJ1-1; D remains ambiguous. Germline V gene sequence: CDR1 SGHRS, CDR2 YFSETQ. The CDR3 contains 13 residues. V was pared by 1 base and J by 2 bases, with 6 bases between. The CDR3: CASSLFQNTEAFF. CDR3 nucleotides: TGCGCCAGCAGCTTGTTTCAAAACACTGAAGCTTTCTTT.

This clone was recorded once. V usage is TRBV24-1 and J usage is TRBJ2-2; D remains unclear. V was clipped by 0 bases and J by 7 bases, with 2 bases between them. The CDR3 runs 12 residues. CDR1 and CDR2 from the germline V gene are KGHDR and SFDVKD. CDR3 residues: CATSDLYGELFF. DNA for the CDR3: TGTGCCACCAGTGATTTGTACGGGGAGCTGTTTTTT.

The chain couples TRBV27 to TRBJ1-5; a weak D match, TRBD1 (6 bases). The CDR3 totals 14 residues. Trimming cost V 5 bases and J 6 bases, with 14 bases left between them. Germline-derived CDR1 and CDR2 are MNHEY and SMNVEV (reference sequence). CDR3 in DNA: TGTGCCAGCAGTCTGACAGGCGGGAGTCAGCCCCAGCATTTT. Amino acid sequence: CASSLTGGSQPQHF.

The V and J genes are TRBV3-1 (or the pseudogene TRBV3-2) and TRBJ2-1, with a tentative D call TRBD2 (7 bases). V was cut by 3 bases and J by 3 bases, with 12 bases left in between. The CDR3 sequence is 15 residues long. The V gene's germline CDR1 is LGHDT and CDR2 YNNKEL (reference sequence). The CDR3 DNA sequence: TGTGCCAGCAGCCAGGGGGGGGGACACTACAATGAGCAGTTCTTC. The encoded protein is CASSQGGGHYNEQFF.

The CDR3 DNA is TGTGCCAGCAGCCAATGGACAGGAGTGAACACTGAAGCTTTCTTT. This translates into CASSQWTGVNTEAFF. V and J are TRBV11-1 and TRBJ1-1; 7 positions match TRBD1. With V trimmed by 5 bases and J by 0 bases, 6 bases remained unmatched. This CDR3 is built from 15 residues. Germline values: CDR1 SGHAT, CDR2 FQDESV (reference sequence).

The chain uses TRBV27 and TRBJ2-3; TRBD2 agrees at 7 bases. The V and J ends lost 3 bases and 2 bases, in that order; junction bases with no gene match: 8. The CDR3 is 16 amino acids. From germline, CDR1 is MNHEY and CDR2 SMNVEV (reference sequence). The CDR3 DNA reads TGTGCCAGCAGTTTCGGGACTATGTTAAACACAGATACGCAGTATTTT. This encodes CASSFGTMLNTDTQYF.

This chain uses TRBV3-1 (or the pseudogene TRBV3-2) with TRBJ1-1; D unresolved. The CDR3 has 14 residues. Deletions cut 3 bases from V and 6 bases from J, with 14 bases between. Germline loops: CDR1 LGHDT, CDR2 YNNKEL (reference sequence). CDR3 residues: CASSQITIGAEAFF. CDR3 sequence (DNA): TGTGCCAGCAGCCAGATAACTATAGGTGCTGAAGCTTTCTTT.

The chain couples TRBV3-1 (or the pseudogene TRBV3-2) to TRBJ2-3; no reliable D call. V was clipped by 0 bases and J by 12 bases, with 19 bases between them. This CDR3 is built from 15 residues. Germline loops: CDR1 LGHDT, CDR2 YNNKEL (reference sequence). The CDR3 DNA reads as TGTGCCAGCAGCCAAGACCCGGCAGCGTCCCGTCATCAGTATTTT. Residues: CASSQDPAASRHQYF.

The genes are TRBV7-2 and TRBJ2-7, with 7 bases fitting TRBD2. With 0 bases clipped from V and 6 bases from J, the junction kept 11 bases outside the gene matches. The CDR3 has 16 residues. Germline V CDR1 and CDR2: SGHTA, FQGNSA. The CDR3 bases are TGTGCCAGCAGCTTAGCTGCACTCGCGGGAGTCGGCGAGCAGTACTTC. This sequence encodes CASSLAALAGVGEQYF.

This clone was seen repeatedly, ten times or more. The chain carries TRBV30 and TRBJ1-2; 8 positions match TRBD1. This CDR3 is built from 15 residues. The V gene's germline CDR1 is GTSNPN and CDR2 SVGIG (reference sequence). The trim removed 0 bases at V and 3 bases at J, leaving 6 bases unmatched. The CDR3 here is CAWSVWDRRYYGYTF. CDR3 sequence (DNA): TGTGCCTGGAGTGTATGGGACAGGAGATACTATGGCTACACCTTC.